Below are 10 T cell receptor beta chains sequenced from a single sample in a study of early T cells in non-severe SARS-CoV-2 infection. TCRdb passed the 5' RACE reads through MiXCR, listing each CDR3 protein once. The sample yields around 100,000 distinct CDR3 sequences, approximately 14% seen once. Input material: whole blood. The receptors were gathered from an adult who was a healthcare worker with PCR-confirmed SARS-CoV-2 infection or an uninfected control (not recorded which).

The chain combines TRBV12-3 or TRBV12-4 with TRBJ1-6; D call uncertain. The CDR3 totals 15 residues. V was trimmed by 3 bases and J by 8 bases, leaving 14 bases between them. CDR3 in amino acids: CASSLNSDSDSPLHF. For the CDR3, the DNA is TGTGCCAGCAGTTTGAACAGCGATAGTGATTCACCCCTCCACTTT.

This chain's CDR3 is CASSFNAENQPQHF. DNA for the CDR3: TGTGCCAGCAGCTTCAATGCAGAAAATCAGCCCCAGCATTTT. The chain links TRBV11-2 to TRBJ1-5; D is uncertain. Trimming left V 3 bases short and J 4 bases short, with 10 bases between. CDR1 SGHAT and CDR2 FQNNGV come from the germline V gene. The CDR3 sequence is 14 residues long.

The gene calls are TRBV3-1 and TRBJ1-1; possible D gene TRBD1, 6 bases. The CDR3 runs 15 residues. The germline V gene encodes CDR1 LGHDT and CDR2 YNNKEL (reference sequence). Trimming cost V 6 bases and J 0 bases, with 14 bases left between them. As DNA, the CDR3 is TGTGCCAGCAGACAGACAGGACTAATGAACACTGAAGCTTTCTTT. This sequence encodes CASRQTGLMNTEAFF.

This clonotype was seen at least ten times. This chain connects TRBV2 to TRBJ2-1; no clear D. The CDR3 length is 14 residues. CDR1 is SNHLY and CDR2 is FYNNEI in the germline V gene. V was trimmed by 8 bases and J by 0 bases, leaving 11 bases between them. CDR3 coding DNA: TGTGCCAGCGCCGCGACCCGCTCCTACAATGAGCAGTTCTTC. Residues: CASAATRSYNEQFF. Complete variable domain (other parts from reference TRBV2 and TRBJ2-1): EPEVTQTPSHQVTQMGQEVILRCVPISNHLYFYWYRQILGQKVEFLVSFYNNEISEKSEIFDDQFSVERPDGSNFTLKIRSTKLEDSAMYFCASAATRSYNEQFFGPGTRLTVL.

V is TRBV6-1 and J is TRBJ1-5; D is unclear. Germline assignment: CDR1 MNHNS and CDR2 SASEGT. V was trimmed by 11 bases and J by 3 bases, leaving 14 bases between them. This CDR3 region has 13 residues. The CDR3 nucleotides read TGTGCCGGCCGGACGGGATCCAATCAGCCCCAGCATTTT. Encoded protein: CAGRTGSNQPQHF.

This chain joins TRBV20-1 and TRBJ2-3, with D unresolved. Germline loops: CDR1 DFQATT, CDR2 SNEGSKA (reference sequence). The CDR3 has 12 residues. Trimming left V 6 bases short and J 2 bases short, with 9 bases between. CDR3 residues: CSAVSDTDTQYF. In DNA form, the CDR3 reads TGCAGTGCCGTTTCAGACACAGATACGCAGTATTTT.

This clonotype was detected only a few times. CDR3 in amino acids: CASSPGTAQNIQYF. The CDR3 DNA follows: TGTGCCAGCAGTCCCGGGACAGCGCAAAACATTCAGTACTTC. This chain links TRBV12-3 or TRBV12-4 with TRBJ2-4; TRBD1 matches at 7 bases. V was pared by 5 bases and J by 5 bases, with 6 bases of the junction left unmatched. The CDR3 covers 14 residues.

This chain links TRBV3-1 with TRBJ2-1; D is possibly TRBD1 (5 bases). The CDR3 loop spans 14 amino acids. Germline-derived CDR1 and CDR2 are LGHDT and YNNKEL (reference sequence). The germline V and J ends were trimmed by 2 bases and 9 bases, with 14 bases remaining between them. CDR3 DNA sequence: TGTGCCAGCAGCCAACAGGGCGCGAAGGGTGAGCAGTTCTTC. It is translated as CASSQQGAKGEQFF.

This clonotype was seen many times. The gene calls are TRBV20-1 and TRBJ2-3, with TRBD1 as a possible D gene (5 bases). The CDR3 has 13 residues. Germline loops: CDR1 DFQATT, CDR2 SNEGSKA (reference sequence). Trimming left V 6 bases short and J 2 bases short, with 12 bases between. CDR3 nucleotide sequence: TGCAGTGCGCGAAACAGGAACACAGATACGCAGTATTTT. Its protein product is CSARNRNTDTQYF.

The J gene is TRBJ2-5, the V gene TRBV6-1, with D hard to call. The CDR3 runs 14 residues. CDR1 is MNHNS and CDR2 is SASEGT in the germline V gene. Trimming took off 11 bases at V and 5 bases at J, with 21 bases between the two ends. The CDR3 protein is CAGAPRAPRETQYF. Written as DNA, the CDR3 is TGTGCCGGTGCCCCTCGGGCTCCCCGGGAGACCCAGTACTTC.